One and the same sample provided the 24 T cell receptor beta chains below, sequenced in a study of cytomegalovirus exposure and HLA in healthy donors. It was with 60 Vbeta and 13 Jbeta primers that the PCR ran. Produced via immunoSEQ multiplex PCR; TCRdb's table is partial and in-frame only. The sample consists of about 82,000 clones, more than 60% of them appearing once. Sequencing input: PBMCs. Every receptor here comes from a human donor in good health.

The genes are TRBV6-5 and TRBJ2-2, with D perhaps TRBD1 (5 bases). Germline CDR1 MNHEY, CDR2 SVGAGI. The CDR3 runs 14 residues. Trimming removed 2 bases from V and 7 bases from J, with 11 bases in between. CDR3 protein: CASSYRGPNGELFF. The CDR3 DNA sequence: TGTGCCAGCAGTTACAGGGGCCCAAACGGGGAGCTGTTTTTT.

As for this clone: A read error may account for a junction end that differs from germline. The chain employs TRBV7-9 and TRBJ2-1; possible D gene TRBD1, 5 bases. The CDR3 covers 14 residues. Germline CDR1 and CDR2: SEHNR and FQNEAQ (reference sequence). CDR3 sequence (DNA): TGTTCCAGCAGCTCTTCAGCCAGGGTAAATGAGCAGTTCTTC. This translates into CSSSSSARVNEQFF.

This clone was detected only once. The genes are TRBV9 and TRBJ2-5, with D possibly being TRBD2 (5 bases). CDR3 length equals 15 residues. Looked up from germline, CDR1 is SGDLS and CDR2 is YYNGEE. V was cut by 3 bases and J by 2 bases, with 14 bases left in between. For the CDR3, the DNA is TGTGCCAGCAGCGGACCACCCTCGGGGCAAGAGACCCAGTACTTC. This gives the protein CASSGPPSGQETQYF.

This chain links TRBV2 with TRBJ2-5, with D uncertain. V was pared by 8 bases and J by 2 bases, with 9 bases between. Germline assignment: CDR1 SNHLY and CDR2 FYNNEI. The CDR3 has 12 amino acids. The CDR3 DNA is TGTGCCAGCGCAAGTAGTCAAGAGACCCAGTACTTC. Its translation is CASASSQETQYF.

This clone was seen a few times. This chain uses TRBV4-1 with TRBJ1-1; D may be TRBD1 (6 bases). CDR1 is MGHRA, CDR2 YSYEKL, per germline. The CDR3 has 18 residues. V lost 3 bases, J lost 0 bases, and 20 bases lay in between. This CDR3 is CASSHEGAGARMNTEAFF. Written as DNA, the CDR3 is TGCGCCAGCAGCCACGAGGGCGCAGGGGCGCGGATGAACACTGAAGCTTTCTTT.

The chain employs TRBV10-2 and TRBJ1-1, with 8 bases fitting TRBD1. V was clipped by 8 bases and J by 5 bases; unmatched bases: 10. The CDR3 runs 14 residues. Germline loops: CDR1 WSHSY, CDR2 SAAADI. The CDR3 loop reads CASASGQGWTEAFF. CDR3 DNA: TGCGCCAGCGCCTCCGGACAGGGATGGACTGAAGCTTTCTTT.

This clone has just a few counts. The chain uses TRBV6-1 and TRBJ2-7; tentative D call: TRBD1 (7 bases). The V and J ends lost 0 bases and 3 bases respectively, with 15 bases between them. The CDR3 covers 16 residues. Germline loops: CDR1 MNHNS, CDR2 SASEGT. CDR3 residues: CASSEALVQGGYEQYF. In DNA, the CDR3 is TGTGCCAGCAGTGAAGCCCTTGTCCAGGGGGGCTACGAGCAGTACTTC.

This clone was picked up a small number of times. The J gene is TRBJ2-6, the V gene TRBV4-3; D possibly corresponds to TRBD1 (5 bases). Trimming cost V 4 bases and J 5 bases, with 9 bases left between them. CDR1 and CDR2 from the germline V gene are LGHNA and YSLEER. This CDR3 has 14 amino acids. The CDR3 DNA reads TGCGCCAGCAGCCCAGGGTCGTGGGCCAACGTCCTGACTTTC. Translating it yields CASSPGSWANVLTF.

Details on this clone: Other DNA sequences of this sample code for an identical CDR3. The chain has TRBV5-4 and TRBJ1-2; D not certain. V lost 4 bases, J lost 4 bases, and 5 bases lay in between. The length of the CDR3 is 11 residues. Germline assignment: CDR1 SGHNT and CDR2 YYREEE (reference sequence). CDR3 coding DNA: TGTGCCAGCAGCACTGGCTATGGCTACACCTTC. This gives the protein CASSTGYGYTF.

V usage is TRBV7-2 and J usage is TRBJ1-2, with a possible D match to TRBD1 (6 bases). This CDR3 has 15 amino acids. Trimming removed 7 bases at V and 5 bases at J, with 20 bases between. CDR1 is SGHTA and CDR2 is FQGNSA in the germline V gene. CDR3 nucleotides: TGTGCCAGCAACACCCCGGGAGGCAGGGGTTATGGCTACACCTTC. It is translated as CASNTPGGRGYGYTF.

This clone was detected only once. The genes are TRBV30 and TRBJ2-7; 9 bases are shared with TRBD2. Germline assignment: CDR1 GTSNPN and CDR2 SVGIG (reference sequence). This CDR3 spans 16 amino acids. With 3 bases clipped from V and 4 bases from J, the junction kept 13 bases outside the gene matches. The CDR3 region has the DNA TGTGCCTGGAGCCAGGGACTAGCTTCGAGCTCGTACGAGCAGTACTTC. Its protein is CAWSQGLASSSYEQYF.

This clone was found many times. This rearrangement joins TRBV6-5 to TRBJ1-5; D might be TRBD1 (6 bases). Trimming took off 3 bases at V and 5 bases at J, with 8 bases between the two ends. This CDR3 comprises 13 residues. The germline V gene encodes CDR1 MNHEY and CDR2 SVGAGI. CDR3 DNA sequence: TGTGCCAGCAGTTATCAGGGGCATCAGCCCCAGCATTTT. It translates to CASSYQGHQPQHF.

The chain uses TRBV5-6 and TRBJ1-1; 10 nucleotides agree with TRBD1. This CDR3 spans 16 amino acids. V gave up 5 bases and J gave up 8 bases; unmatched junction bases: 15. Germline V gives CDR1 SGHDT, CDR2 YYEEEE. The CDR3 coding sequence is TGTGCCAGCAGATATGACAGGGGGCCTGGCTTTAGGGAAGCTTTCTTT. Residues: CASRYDRGPGFREAFF.

The chain couples TRBV6-1 to TRBJ1-5; D uncertain. The CDR3 is made up of 15 amino acids. Germline CDR1 is MNHNS and CDR2 is SASEGT. V was shortened by 5 bases and J by 6 bases, with 17 bases between the two germline ends. The CDR3 nucleotides read TGTGCCAGCAGTTCCCTCCCTGGGCCCAGTCAGCCCCAGCATTTT. Protein product: CASSSLPGPSQPQHF.

This chain uses TRBV19 with TRBJ1-3, with 7 bases fitting TRBD1. This CDR3 comprises 14 residues. J was trimmed by 0 bases and V by 8 bases; bases with no gene match: 4. Germline values: CDR1 LNHDA, CDR2 SQIVND (reference sequence). CDR3 nucleotides: TGTGCCAGTGACCGGGACAGCTCTGGAAACACCATATATTTT. Translated: CASDRDSSGNTIYF.

This chain links TRBV7-7 with TRBJ2-3, with TRBD2 matching over 7 bases. CDR1 is SSHAT and CDR2 is FNYEAQ in the germline V gene (reference sequence). CDR3 length equals 16 residues. V trimming: 5 bases; J trimming: 0 bases; junction bases outside the gene matches: 8. CDR3 bases: TGTGCCAGCAGCCCTTTCCGCGGGGGTAGCACAGATACGCAGTATTTT. This translates into CASSPFRGGSTDTQYF.

V and J are TRBV7-2 and TRBJ2-4; 8 positions agree with TRBD1. Germline CDR1 and CDR2: SGHTA and FQGNSA. This CDR3 comprises 13 residues. The V segment lost 3 bases and the J segment 11 bases; nucleotides outside the gene matches: 6. Here the CDR3 reads CASSFNDRGVQYF. DNA of the CDR3: TGTGCCAGCAGCTTCAACGACAGGGGAGTTCAGTACTTC. Drawing the rest from reference TRBV7-2 and TRBJ2-4, the complete variable domain is GAGVSQSPSNKVTEKGKDVELRCDPISGHTALYWYRQSLGQGLEFLIYFQGNSAPDKSGLPSDRFSAERTGGSVSTLTIQRTQQEDSAVYLCASSFNDRGVQYFGAGTRLSVL.

V usage is TRBV7-2 and J usage is TRBJ2-7; D possibly corresponds to TRBD2 (7 bases). V shed 1 base and J shed 2 bases, with 12 bases lying between them. CDR1 is SGHTA, CDR2 FQGNSA, per germline. The CDR3 runs 15 residues. The CDR3 spells CASSLDEGGPYEQYF. CDR3 coding DNA: TGTGCCAGCAGCTTAGATGAGGGGGGGCCCTACGAGCAGTACTTC.

V gene TRBV29-1 combines with J gene TRBJ2-1; TRBD1 is a possible D gene (6 bases). From germline, CDR1 is SQVTM and CDR2 ANQGSEA. The CDR3 sequence is 12 residues long. Trimming shortened V by 3 bases and J by 10 bases, and 13 bases separated the two germline ends. The CDR3 region is CSVEWGRAEQFF. Written as DNA, the CDR3 is TGCAGCGTTGAGTGGGGGCGCGCGGAGCAGTTCTTC.

This rearrangement joins TRBV5-1 to TRBJ1-1; 9 bases line up with TRBD1. Germline lookup yields CDR1 SGHRS and CDR2 YFSETQ. With 7 bases clipped from V and 4 bases from J, the junction kept 8 bases outside the gene matches. The CDR3 runs to 14 residues. The CDR3 reads CASGQGTVVTEAFF. CDR3 nucleotides: TGCGCCAGCGGACAGGGGACTGTGGTCACTGAAGCTTTCTTT.

V gene TRBV7-9 combines with J gene TRBJ2-3; TRBD1 is a possible D gene (6 bases). CDR1 and CDR2 from the germline V gene are SEHNR and FQNEAQ (reference sequence). CDR3 length equals 14 residues. Deletions cut 10 bases from V and 4 bases from J, with 18 bases between. The CDR3 bases are TGTGCCACCGGCCTAACAGGGCCGGCAGATACGCAGTATTTT. Translating it yields CATGLTGPADTQYF.

V and J are TRBV7-9 and TRBJ1-2; TRBD1 aligns across 8 bases. The junction had 11 bases not matched to a gene; V was cut back by 5 bases and J by 6 bases. This CDR3 region has 15 residues. The germline gives CDR1 SEHNR, CDR2 FQNEAQ (reference sequence). The CDR3 region is CASSQPDRGGNGYTF. Here the CDR3 DNA reads TGTGCCAGCAGCCAACCTGACAGGGGAGGGAATGGCTACACCTTC. The full variable domain, rest sourced from reference TRBV7-9 and TRBJ1-2, is DTGVSQNPRHKITKRGQNVTFRCDPISEHNRLYWYRQTLGQGPEFLTYFQNEAQLEKSRLLSDRFSAERPKGSFSTLEIQRTEQGDSAMYLCASSQPDRGGNGYTFGSGTRLTVV.

The chain employs TRBV25-1 and TRBJ2-3; TRBD1 aligns across 7 bases. The germline CDR1 and CDR2 sequences are MGHDK and SYGVNS. V lost 11 bases to trimming and J lost 4 bases; unmatched junction nucleotides: 6. CDR3 length: 12 residues. The DNA for the CDR3 is TGTGCCTCCGCTACAGGGGCAGATACGCAGTATTTT. Amino acid sequence: CASATGADTQYF.

V and J are TRBV19 and TRBJ2-2; D perhaps matches TRBD1 (5 bases). CDR1 is LNHDA and CDR2 is SQIVND in the germline V gene (reference sequence). CDR3 length: 14 residues. V was trimmed by 6 bases and J by 4 bases, leaving 12 bases between them. CDR3: CASSASGSTGELFF. The CDR3 DNA sequence: TGTGCCAGTAGCGCGTCAGGGTCCACCGGGGAGCTGTTTTTT. The complete variable domain, with remaining parts taken from reference TRBV19 and TRBJ2-2, reads DGGITQSPKYLFRKEGQNVTLSCEQNLNHDAMYWYRQDPGQGLRLIYYSQIVNDFQKGDIAEGYSVSREKKESFPLTVTSAQKNPTAFYLCASSASGSTGELFFGEGSRLTVL.